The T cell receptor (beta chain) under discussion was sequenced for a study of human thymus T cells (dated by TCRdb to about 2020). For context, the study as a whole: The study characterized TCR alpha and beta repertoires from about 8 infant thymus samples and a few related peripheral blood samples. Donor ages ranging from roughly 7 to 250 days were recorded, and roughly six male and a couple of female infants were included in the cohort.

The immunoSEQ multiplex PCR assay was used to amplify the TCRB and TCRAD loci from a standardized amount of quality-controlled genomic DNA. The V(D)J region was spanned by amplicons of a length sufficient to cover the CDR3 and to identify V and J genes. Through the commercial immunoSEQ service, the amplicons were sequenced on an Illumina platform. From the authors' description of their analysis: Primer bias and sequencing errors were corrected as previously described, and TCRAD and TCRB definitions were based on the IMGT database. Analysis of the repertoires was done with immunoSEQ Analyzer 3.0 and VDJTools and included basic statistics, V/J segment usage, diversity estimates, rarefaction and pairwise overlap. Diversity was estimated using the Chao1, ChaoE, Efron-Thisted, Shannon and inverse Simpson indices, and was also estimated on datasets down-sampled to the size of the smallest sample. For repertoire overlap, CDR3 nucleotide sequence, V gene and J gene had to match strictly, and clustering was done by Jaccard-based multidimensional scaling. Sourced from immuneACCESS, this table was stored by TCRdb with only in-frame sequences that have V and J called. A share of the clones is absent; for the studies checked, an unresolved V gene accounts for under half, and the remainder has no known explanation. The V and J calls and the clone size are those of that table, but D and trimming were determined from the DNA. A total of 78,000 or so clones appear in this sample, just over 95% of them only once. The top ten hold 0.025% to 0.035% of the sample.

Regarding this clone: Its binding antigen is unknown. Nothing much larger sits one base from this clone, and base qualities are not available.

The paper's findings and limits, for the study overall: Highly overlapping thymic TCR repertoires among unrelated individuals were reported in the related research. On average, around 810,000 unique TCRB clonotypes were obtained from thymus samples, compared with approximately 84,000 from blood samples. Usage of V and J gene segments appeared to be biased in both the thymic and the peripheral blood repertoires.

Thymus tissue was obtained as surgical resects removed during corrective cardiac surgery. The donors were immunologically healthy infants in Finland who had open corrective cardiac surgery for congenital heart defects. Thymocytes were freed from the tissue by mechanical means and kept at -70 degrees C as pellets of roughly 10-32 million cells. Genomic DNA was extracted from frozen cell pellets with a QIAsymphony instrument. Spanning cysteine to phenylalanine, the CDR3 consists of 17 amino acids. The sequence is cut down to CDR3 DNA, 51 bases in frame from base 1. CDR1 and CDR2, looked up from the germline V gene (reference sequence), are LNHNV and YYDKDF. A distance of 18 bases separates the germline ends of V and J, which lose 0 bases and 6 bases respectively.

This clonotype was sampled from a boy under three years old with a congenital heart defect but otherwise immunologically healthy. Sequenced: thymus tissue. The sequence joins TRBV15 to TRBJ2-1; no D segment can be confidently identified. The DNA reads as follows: TGTGCCACCAGCAGAGATCGCGGCATCCCCTACCCCAATGAGCAGTTCTTC. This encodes CATSRDRGIPYPNEQFF.